This T cell receptor beta chain is drawn from a study of blood T cell repertoires in COVID-19. TCRdb's table, derived via immunoSEQ multiplex PCR, lists solely in-frame clones and lacks some. The top ten hold roughly 7.1% of the sample, which has roughly 300,000 clones, approximately 87% seen once. Trimming shortened V by 3 bases and J by 5 bases, and 11 bases separated the two germline ends. Germline V lookup: CDR1 MNHNS, CDR2 SASEGT. The CDR3 length is 15 residues. This TCR was recovered from a woman in her 50s who had recovered from COVID-19. The sequenced sample was peripheral blood. The J gene is TRBJ1-6, the V gene TRBV6-1, with a tentative D call TRBD1 (5 bases). The CDR3 loop reads CASSDPGLNNSPLHF. The CDR3 DNA is TGTGCCAGCAGTGACCCGGGACTCAATAATTCACCCCTCCACTTT.